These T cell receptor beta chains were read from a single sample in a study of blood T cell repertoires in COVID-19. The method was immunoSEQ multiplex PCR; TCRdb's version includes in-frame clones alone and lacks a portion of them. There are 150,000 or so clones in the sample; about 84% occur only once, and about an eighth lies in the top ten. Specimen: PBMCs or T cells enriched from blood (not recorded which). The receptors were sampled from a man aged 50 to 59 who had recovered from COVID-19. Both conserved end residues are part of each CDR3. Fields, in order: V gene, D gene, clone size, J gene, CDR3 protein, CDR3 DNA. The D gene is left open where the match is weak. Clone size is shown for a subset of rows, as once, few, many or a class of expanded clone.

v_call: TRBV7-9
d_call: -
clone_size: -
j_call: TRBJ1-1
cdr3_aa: CASNTFSSNTEAFF
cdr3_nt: TGTGCCAGCAACACATTTTCCTCGAACACTGAAGCTTTCTTT

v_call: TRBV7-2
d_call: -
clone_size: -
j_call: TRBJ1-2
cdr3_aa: CASNVGAFYGYTF
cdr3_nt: TGTGCCAGCAACGTTGGGGCTTTCTATGGCTACACCTTC

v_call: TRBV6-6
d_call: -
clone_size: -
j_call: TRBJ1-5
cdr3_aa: CASDLGARDQPQHF
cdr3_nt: TGTGCCAGCGATTTAGGGGCGCGTGACCAGCCCCAGCATTTT

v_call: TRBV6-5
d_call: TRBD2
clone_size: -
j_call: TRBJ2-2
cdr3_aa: CATRLAGGSGELFF
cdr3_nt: TGTGCCACAAGACTAGCGGGGGGATCCGGGGAGCTGTTTTTT

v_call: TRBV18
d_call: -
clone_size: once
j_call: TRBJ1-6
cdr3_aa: CASSPDRHSPLHF
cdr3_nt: TGTGCCAGCTCCCCGGACAGACATTCACCCCTCCACTTT

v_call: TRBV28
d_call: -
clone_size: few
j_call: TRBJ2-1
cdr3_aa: CASSLAHSSYNEQFF
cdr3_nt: TGTGCCAGCAGTTTAGCGCATAGCTCCTACAATGAGCAGTTCTTC

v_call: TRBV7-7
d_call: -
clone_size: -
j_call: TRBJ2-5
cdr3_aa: CASSLGSWRGETQYF
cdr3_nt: TGTGCTAGCAGCTTAGGGTCGTGGAGGGGTGAGACCCAGTACTTC

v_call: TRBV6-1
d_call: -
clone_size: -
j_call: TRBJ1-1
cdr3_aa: CASSDIAGQGDTDAFF
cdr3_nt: TGTGCCAGCAGTGATATAGCGGGTCAGGGAGACACTGATGCTTTCTTT

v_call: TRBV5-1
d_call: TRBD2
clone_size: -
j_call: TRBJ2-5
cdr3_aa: CASSFLAGEETQYF
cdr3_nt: TGCGCCAGCAGCTTCCTAGCGGGGGAAGAGACCCAGTACTTC

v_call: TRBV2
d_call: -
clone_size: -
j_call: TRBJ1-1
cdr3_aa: CASSVGQGKTEAFF
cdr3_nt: TGTGCCAGCAGTGTAGGGCAGGGCAAAACTGAAGCTTTCTTT

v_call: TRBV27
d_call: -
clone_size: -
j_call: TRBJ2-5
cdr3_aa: CASSLSGLFGAQYF
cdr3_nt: TGTGCCAGCAGTTTATCAGGCCTATTTGGAGCCCAGTACTTC

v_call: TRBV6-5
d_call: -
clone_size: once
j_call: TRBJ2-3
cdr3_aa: CASSYGTNTDTQYF
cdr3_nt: TGTGCCAGCAGTTACGGGACAAACACAGATACGCAGTATTTT

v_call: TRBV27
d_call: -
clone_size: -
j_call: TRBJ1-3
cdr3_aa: CASSLRGTGNTIYF
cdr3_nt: TGTGCCAGCAGTTTAAGGGGGACAGGAAACACCATATATTTT

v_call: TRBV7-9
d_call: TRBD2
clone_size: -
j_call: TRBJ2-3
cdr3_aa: CASSPRTSGGERTDTQYF
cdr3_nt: TGTGCCAGCAGCCCTAGGACTAGCGGGGGGGAGAGGACAGATACGCAGTATTTT

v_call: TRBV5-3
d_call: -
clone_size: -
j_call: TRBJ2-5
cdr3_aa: CARSSPRVGETQYF
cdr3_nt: TGTGCCAGAAGCTCCCCCAGGGTAGGCGAGACCCAGTACTTC

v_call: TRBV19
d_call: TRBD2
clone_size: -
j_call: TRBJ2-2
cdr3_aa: CASGLAGGLVTGELFF
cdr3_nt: TGTGCCAGTGGACTAGCGGGGGGGCTGGTCACCGGGGAGCTGTTTTTT

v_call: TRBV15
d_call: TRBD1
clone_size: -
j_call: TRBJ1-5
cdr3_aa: CATSRGSGQTYQPQHF
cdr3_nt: TGTGCCACCAGCAGAGGGTCGGGACAGACGTATCAGCCCCAGCATTTT